Described below is a single T cell receptor (beta chain) sequence and its context. It has no known antigen specificity. No quality values exist for individual bases; no much larger clone is one base distant. The sample originates from a study of blood T cell repertoires in COVID-19 (dated by TCRdb to the early 2020s). About the full investigation: The collaborator samples originated in the United States, Italy and Spain and spanned the acute and convalescent phases of COVID-19. The dataset comprised deeply sampled blood TCRbeta repertoires from subjects exposed to, actively infected with, or recovered from COVID-19. The samples were drawn from two sources: the first 160 participants of the ongoing ImmuneRACE study, and 1,254 subjects contributed by 6 global collaborators. Where available, HLA class I and class II types were obtained from metadata supplied by the sample provider rather than from assay-based typing. Sample metadata almost always included a de-identified subject ID, COVID-19 status, age in years and sex. The material from the prospective study consisted of cDNA or gDNA derived from T cells, B-cell-depleted T cells, or PBMCs. The repertoires were released in a freely available public database intended as a resource for research on the immune response to SARS-CoV-2.

The collaborating institutions used their own protocols to collect whole blood in K2EDTA tubes. For TCRbeta analysis, collaborator samples were shipped as frozen whole blood, as isolated PBMCs, or as DNA extracted from either sample type. Summary of the overall study and its limitations: The quantity of clinical and demographic metadata differed by source and by participant and was supplied without curation.

In the germline V gene (reference sequence), CDR1 corresponds to LNHDA and CDR2 to SQIVND. V ends up 5 bases short and J 10 bases short, with an unmatched junction base count of 13. The CDR3 holds 15 amino acids from the cysteine to the phenylalanine. Left in the record is the CDR3 DNA by itself, 45 bases read in frame from the first base. TCRbeta CDR3 regions were amplified from genomic DNA using the immunoSEQ Assay, a bias-controlled multiplex PCR. For the original study's pipeline: Within the assay, amplification of reference gene primers was used to estimate how many nucleated cells each sample contained. To quantify the absolute abundance of each unique TCRbeta CDR3 rearrangement, sequence reads were collapsed and filtered. For each sample, productive Simpson clonality was calculated as the square root of Simpson's diversity index across productive rearrangements. TCRdb stores this immuneACCESS table with in-frame sequences only. Part of the clones is absent; in the studies checked, under half of the shortfall reflects unresolved V genes, and no reason is known for the rest. The V and J calls and clone size are taken from that table; D and trimming were inferred from the DNA. The sample table lists approximately 270,000 clones, roughly 86% of them with a count of one. The ten largest clones represent roughly 8.5% of the sample.

The chain joins TRBV19 to TRBJ1-4; TRBD1 lines up with 7 middle nucleotides. Sequencing was performed on peripheral blood. This receptor was obtained from a man between 35 and 55 years old with active or convalescent COVID-19. The CDR3 reads as follows: CASSPQGGLGPKLFF. The DNA is as follows: TGTGCCAGTAGTCCTCAAGGGGGCCTGGGGCCAAAACTGTTTTTT.